The sequence of this TCR beta chain was determined in a study of cytomegalovirus exposure and HLA in healthy donors. Turning to this clone: One end of the junction does not line up with germline, which may come from a read error.

PCR used 60 Vbeta primers and 13 Jbeta primers. The method was immunoSEQ multiplex PCR; TCRdb's version includes in-frame clones alone and lacks a portion of them. The sample comprises over 200,000 clones, over 65% of which are singletons, and over 1% rests with the top ten. This clonotype originated in a human donor in good health. Sequencing was done on a sample of PBMCs.

The CDR3 bases are TGTGCCAGTAGAATAGGTGGGACTACAGGGATCGGGGAGCTGTTTTTT. This encodes CASRIGGTTGIGELFF. This chain connects TRBV19 to TRBJ2-2; possibly TRBD2 for D (7 bases). Looked up from germline, CDR1 is LNHDA and CDR2 is SQIVND (reference sequence). This CDR3 spans 16 amino acids.